This T cell receptor (beta chain) was sequenced in a study of shared clonotypes between healthy human individuals. The donors were all Caucasian adults (living in Nashville, Tennessee). Generated by immunoSEQ multiplex PCR, the TCRdb table keeps only in-frame clones and is missing some. The sample has 2 million to 2.5 million clones, approximately 94% seen once; the top ten hold 0.36%. The study's findings and limits: Relative to clonotypes present in all four donors, those not shared had lower generation probabilities. Clonotypes that were shared across a few donors made up roughly 5% of naive CD4 clonotypes.

The germline CDR1 and CDR2 sequences are MNHEY and SMNVEV (reference sequence). The germline V and J ends were trimmed by 2 bases and 3 bases, with 15 bases remaining between them. The CDR3 loop spans 16 amino acids. A note on this clone: The target antigen is unknown.

The V and J genes are TRBV27 and TRBJ2-3; D may be TRBD1 (8 bases). Sequenced sample: naive CD4+ T cells from PBMCs. Subset here: CD45RA+ positively selected. The receptor comes from a man aged 18 to 29 in good health. Some clones in this sample may be carry-over from other donors' samples. CDR3 in amino acids: CASSLIDRGGTDTQYF. The DNA of the CDR3 is TGTGCCAGCAGTTTAATAGACAGGGGAGGGACAGATACGCAGTATTTT.